What follows describes a single T cell receptor (beta chain). The data were taken from a study of blood T cell repertoires in COVID-19. TCRdb's copy holds only in-frame clones and misses some; the assay was immunoSEQ multiplex PCR. The sample carries fewer than 400,000 clones, 90% recorded once. Trimming pared 5 bases from V and 5 bases from J, leaving 10 bases between. CDR1 and CDR2 (germline): MDHEN, SYDVKM. The CDR3 is 13 residues long. The chain employs TRBV28 and TRBJ2-1, with D possibly TRBD1 on 6 matching bases. Sequencing input: PBMCs or T cells enriched from blood (not recorded which). This sequence originates from a woman younger than 45 who had been exposed to COVID-19. The DNA of the CDR3 is TGTGCCAGCAGTCTAACAGGGCACAATGAGCAGTTCTTC. Protein sequence: CASSLTGHNEQFF.